The clone carrying this TCR beta chain has a count of ten or more. Its antigen is undetermined. It was with 32 V and 13 J primers that multiplex PCR amplified TCR beta CDR3. TCRdb processed the multiplex PCR reads anew with MiXCR; each CDR3 protein has one entry. The data show 10,000 to 13,000 distinct CDR3 sequences, with 30% seen just once and roughly 8.3% held by the top ten. CDR3 length: 13 amino acids. Germline V gene lookup returns CDR1 MGHRA and CDR2 YSYEKL. V was pared by 4 bases and J by 7 bases, with 6 bases of the junction left unmatched. Template was bulk tumor genomic DNA, approximately 560 ng per sample. Multiple widely separated biopsies were taken from each primary tumor at surgery. The cohort was untreated, with newly diagnosed non-small cell lung cancer undergoing curative surgery. The sample originates from a study of immune heterogeneity within non-small cell lung tumors. Study summary: The tumor set comprised a few squamous cell carcinomas and around eleven non-squamous carcinomas (plus 1 not otherwise specified). Study-level results: High-frequency clones unique to single sites coexisted with identical dominant CDR3 beta clonotypes that recurred across tumor sites within a patient. Most high-frequency T-cell receptor beta clonotypes were specific to a single patient.

Specimen: lung tumor tissue. The V and J genes are TRBV4-1 and TRBJ1-2, with 7 nucleotides matching TRBD1. This TCR came from a woman in her sixties with non-small cell lung cancer. The CDR3 coding sequence is TGCGCCAGCAGCCCACAGGGGCGGCTTGGCTACACCTTC. It specifies CASSPQGRLGYTF.